The sequence of this TCR beta chain was determined in a study of T cells in Graves' hyperthyroidism and ophthalmopathy. Study findings and constraints: From stable hyperthyroidism, ophthalmopathy was set apart by a 13 V-J model. Most thyroid clonotypes that were expanded above 0.001 also turned up in blood. Ophthalmopathy, which appeared later, was predicted by the model a median about 6.8 months before onset.

The germline V gene has CDR1 SGDLS and CDR2 YYNGEE. The junction had 6 bases not matched to a gene; V was cut back by 3 bases and J by 7 bases. The CDR3 has 14 residues. A word on this clonotype: Its specificity is not known.

From RNA transcripts, TCR beta CDR3 regions were amplified. HTBI primers were used for first-round RT-PCR of the TCR CDR3. TCRdb independently ran MiXCR on the multiplex PCR reads; one entry per CDR3 protein. Among a few hundred thousand distinct CDR3 sequences listed, around 43% were seen once. Diagnoses were made from clinical symptoms, serum measures (thyroxine and TRAb), thyroid ultrasound and orbital computed tomography. The rearrangement uses TRBV9 and TRBJ1-4; 7 nucleotides agree with TRBD1. The sequence derives from an adult woman with Graves' disease, either hyperthyroidism or ophthalmopathy (not recorded which). What was sequenced was peripheral blood or thyroid tissue (not recorded which). CDR3 sequence reads: CASSADRDVEKLFF. CDR3 bases: TGTGCCAGCAGCGCAGACAGGGATGTTGAAAAACTGTTTTTT. Looking up the rest from reference TRBV9 and TRBJ1-4 gives the full variable domain: DSGVTQTPKHLITATGQRVTLRCSPRSGDLSVYWYQQSLDQGLQFLIQYYNGEERAKGNILERFSAQQFPDLHSELNLSSLELGDSALYFCASSADRDVEKLFFGSGTQLSVL.